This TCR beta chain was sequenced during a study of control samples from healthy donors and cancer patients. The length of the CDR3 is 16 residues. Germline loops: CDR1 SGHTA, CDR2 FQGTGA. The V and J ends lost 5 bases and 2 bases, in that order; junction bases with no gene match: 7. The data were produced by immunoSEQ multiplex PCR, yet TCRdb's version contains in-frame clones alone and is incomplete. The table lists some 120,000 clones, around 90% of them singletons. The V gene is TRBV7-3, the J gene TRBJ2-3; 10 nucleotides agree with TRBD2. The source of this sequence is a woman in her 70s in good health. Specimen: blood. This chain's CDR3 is CASSLIAGGSTDTQYF. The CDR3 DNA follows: TGTGCCAGCAGCCTAATAGCGGGGGGCTCCACAGATACGCAGTATTTT.